The 4 T cell receptor beta chains below were found in one sample sequenced in a study of blood T cell repertoires in COVID-19. Profiling relied on immunoSEQ multiplex PCR, and the TCRdb table lists in-frame clones only, not all of them. The table shows over 150,000 clones, with 84% occurring only once. Sequencing used PBMCs or T cells enriched from blood (not recorded which). These TCRs come from a man in his forties or fifties who had recovered from COVID-19.

J is TRBJ1-4 and V is TRBV5-4; D ambiguous. The CDR3 extends over 15 amino acids. Trimming removed 4 bases at V and 0 bases at J, with 10 bases between. Per germline, CDR1 SGHNT and CDR2 YYREEE (reference sequence). Here the CDR3 reads CASSANYATNEKLFF. Here the CDR3 DNA reads TGTGCCAGCAGCGCGAACTACGCAACTAATGAAAAACTGTTTTTT. Filled out from reference TRBV5-4 and TRBJ1-4, the complete variable domain reads ETGVTQSPTHLIKTRGQQVTLRCSSQSGHNTVSWYQQALGQGPQFIFQYYREEENGRGNFPPRFSGLQFPNYSSELNVNALELDDSALYLCASSANYATNEKLFFGSGTQLSVL.

V is TRBV15 and J is TRBJ2-1; 8 nucleotides agree with TRBD2. Germline V gene data show CDR1 as LNHNV and CDR2 as YYDKDF (reference sequence). The CDR3 extends over 21 amino acids. Trimming cost V 0 bases and J 2 bases; bases outside gene matches: 18. CDR3 loop: CATSRDTPHLGGADPYNEQFF. Written as DNA, the CDR3 is TGTGCCACCAGCAGAGATACCCCCCACCTCGGGGGGGCGGATCCCTACAATGAGCAGTTCTTC.

V usage is TRBV29-1 and J usage is TRBJ2-2, with TRBD1 matching over 7 bases. The junction had 9 bases not matched to a gene; V was cut back by 3 bases and J by 5 bases. The CDR3 totals 15 residues. CDR1 is SQVTM and CDR2 is ANQGSEA in the germline V gene. The CDR3: CSVDITGDITGELFF. The DNA of the CDR3 is TGCAGCGTTGATATAACAGGGGATATTACCGGGGAGCTGTTTTTT.

The V gene is TRBV10-3, the J gene TRBJ2-2; D ambiguous. There are 12 residues in the CDR3. Germline CDR1 and CDR2: ENHRY and SYGVKD. Trimming pared 11 bases from V and 1 base from J, leaving 8 bases between. The CDR3 loop is CASTQNTGELFF. In nucleotides, the CDR3 is TGTGCCTCAACACAGAACACCGGGGAGCTGTTTTTT.